This T cell receptor beta chain was retrieved from a study of beta chain features in type 1 diabetes. Study findings and constraints: The question left open here concerned HLA type influencing TCRB rearrangement. It was among patients, rather than healthy donors, that naive, central memory and Treg TCRB repertoires appeared more similar.

Isolated RNA was reverse transcribed in full, so expressed TCRB transcripts were sequenced. Profiled with immunoSEQ multiplex PCR; TCRdb holds only in-frame clones, not every one. This sample has some 44,000 clones, with around 50% found just once. V dropped 1 base and J dropped 9; count of bases not matched to a gene: 21. Germline V gives CDR1 MNHEY, CDR2 SMNVEV (reference sequence). The CDR3 is 20 residues long. Purity above 95% was achieved in all sorted populations. Worth noting for this clone: Its antigen is undetermined.

This chain joins TRBV27 and TRBJ2-1; 10 bases agree with TRBD2. The TCR sequence derives from a woman aged 25 to 39 in good health. Source material: stem cell memory CD4+ T cells from blood. CDR3 nucleotide sequence: TGTGCCAGCAGTTTATTGGTCCTGGCTAGCGGGAGATCGTCAGGAGGTGAGCAGTTCTTC. This gives the protein CASSLLVLASGRSSGGEQFF.